Each of the 23 T cell receptor beta chains below was sequenced from the same sample in a study of OX40 agonist ivuxolimab in advanced cancers. Only in-frame clones appear in the TCRdb table, and some are missing; sequencing was by immunoSEQ multiplex PCR. The repertoire holds around 15,000 clones, with roughly 82% as singletons. Sequencing was performed on CD4+ or CD8+ T cells sorted from blood, taken in a trial of the OX40 agonist ivuxolimab. Source of these receptors: an adult with an advanced solid tumor such as melanoma, head and neck, liver or kidney cancer.

The chain links TRBV7-6 to TRBJ2-6; the D gene could be TRBD1 or TRBD2 (5 bases each). Trimming removed 3 bases at V and 0 bases at J, with 9 bases between. This CDR3 spans 16 amino acids. The germline V gene encodes CDR1 SGHVS and CDR2 FNYEAQ. The CDR3, as DNA: TGTGCCAGCAGCTTGGGACGACACTCTGGGGCCAACGTCCTGACTTTC. It specifies CASSLGRHSGANVLTF.

CDR3 residues: CATSRALVDPYEQYF. In nucleotides, the CDR3 is TGTGCCACCAGCAGAGCGCTGGTTGACCCCTACGAGCAGTACTTC. This rearrangement joins TRBV15 to TRBJ2-7; D uncertain. V was cut by 1 base and J by 2 bases, with 12 bases left in between. The CDR3 spans 15 residues. Germline V gene data show CDR1 as LNHNV and CDR2 as YYDKDF (reference sequence).

This clone was picked up a small number of times. The rearrangement uses TRBV27 and TRBJ2-1; D may match TRBD1 or TRBD2 (8 bases each). Between the trimmed V and J ends, which lost 2 bases and 7 bases, there was a span of 36 bases. From germline, CDR1 is MNHEY and CDR2 SMNVEV (reference sequence). The CDR3 length is 22 residues. In DNA form, the CDR3 reads TGTGCCAGCAGTTTAGGGGCAGGGGGCCTATCCGTTCGAGCGGGAGTATGGAATGAGCAGTTCTTC. Amino acid sequence: CASSLGAGGLSVRAGVWNEQFF.

The chain uses TRBV30 and TRBJ2-6; tentatively, D is TRBD1 or TRBD2 (6 bases each). CDR1 and CDR2 (germline): GTSNPN, SVGIG (reference sequence). Trimming took 7 bases from V and 0 from J, leaving 10 bases between them. This CDR3 has 14 residues. The CDR3 spells CASAGHSGANVLTF. CDR3 bases: TGTGCCTCTGCGGGACACTCTGGGGCCAACGTCCTGACTTTC.

V and J are TRBV29-1 and TRBJ2-1; weak D call: TRBD2 (5 bases). Germline assignment: CDR1 SQVTM and CDR2 ANQGSEA. The CDR3 length is 13 residues. Trimming removed 3 bases at V and 9 bases at J, with 15 bases between. CDR3 DNA: TGCAGCGTTGACAGCTCTAGCCGGGTTGAGCAGTTCTTC. Its protein product is CSVDSSSRVEQFF.

In this sample, this clone turned up once. Other DNA variants within this sample encode the same CDR3. This chain links TRBV10-1 with TRBJ2-3, with TRBD1 as a possible D gene (6 bases). Trimming stripped 10 bases from V and 0 bases from J, with 8 bases between. Germline V CDR1 and CDR2: WNHNN, SYGVQD (reference sequence). The CDR3 has 12 amino acids. The CDR3 sequence is CATRGSTDTQYF. The CDR3 coding sequence is TGCGCCACCAGGGGAAGCACAGATACGCAGTATTTT.

The chain uses TRBV5-1 and TRBJ2-2, with 11 bases aligning to TRBD1. V lost 4 bases and J lost 6; bases outside the gene matches: 2. The CDR3 contains 14 residues. The germline gives CDR1 SGHRS, CDR2 YFSETQ. The DNA for the CDR3 is TGCGCCAGCAGCCAGGACAGGGGGCCCGGGGAGCTGTTTTTT. Amino acids: CASSQDRGPGELFF.

The rearrangement links TRBV7-6 to TRBJ2-1; 8 bases map to TRBD2. Trimming removed 3 bases from V and 9 bases from J; junction bases left unmatched: 7. CDR1 and CDR2 from the germline V gene are SGHVS and FNYEAQ. CDR3 length: 14 residues. The DNA for the CDR3 is TGTGCCAGCAGCTTGCTAGCGGGCTCCATTGAGCAGTTCTTC. Translated: CASSLLAGSIEQFF.

The V gene is TRBV5-6, the J gene TRBJ2-3; TRBD1 matches at 7 bases. CDR3 length: 15 residues. Unmatched junction bases numbered 13, after V lost 4 bases and J lost 8 bases. Germline CDR1 and CDR2: SGHDT and YYEEEE. The CDR3 nucleotides read TGTGCCAGCAGCATGACGGACAGGACTGCCTCTACGCAGTATTTT. Protein product: CASSMTDRTASTQYF.

This chain links TRBV30 with TRBJ2-1; D unresolved. The CDR3 covers 11 residues. CDR1 and CDR2 from the germline V gene are GTSNPN and SVGIG (reference sequence). The ends were cut back, 2 bases at V and 10 bases at J, with 9 bases in the middle. The CDR3 sequence is CAWSSPTEQFF. The CDR3, as DNA: TGTGCCTGGAGTTCGCCGACGGAGCAGTTCTTC.

The chain links TRBV7-8 to TRBJ2-1; possible D gene TRBD1, 5 bases. Germline V lookup: CDR1 SGHVS, CDR2 FQNEAQ. The CDR3 sequence is 15 residues long. Trimming removed 4 bases from V and 6 bases from J, with 16 bases in between. The CDR3 DNA is TGTGCCAGCAGCTACGGGCCAGGGCTAGGCAATGAGCAGTTCTTC. Amino acid sequence: CASSYGPGLGNEQFF.

The sample holds a few counts of this clone. The J gene is TRBJ1-1, the V gene TRBV5-1; D is ambiguous. The CDR3 extends over 14 amino acids. Trimming cost V 0 bases and J 2 bases, with 8 bases left between them. Germline loops: CDR1 SGHRS, CDR2 YFSETQ. The CDR3 DNA is TGCGCCAGCAGCTTGGAATGGGTTAACACTGAAGCTTTCTTT. This encodes CASSLEWVNTEAFF.

This sequence joins TRBV4-3 and TRBJ1-2; 8 nucleotides align to TRBD1. Per germline, CDR1 LGHNA and CDR2 YSLEER. The V gene end was trimmed by 6 bases and the J gene end by 6 bases; junction bases not matched to a gene: 6. The CDR3 extends over 13 amino acids. The CDR3 nucleotides read TGCGCCAGCAGGCTTACGACAGGGGATGGCTACACCTTC. As protein: CASRLTTGDGYTF.

This chain uses TRBV30 with TRBJ2-7; 9 bases are shared with TRBD2. Germline V gene lookup returns CDR1 GTSNPN and CDR2 SVGIG (reference sequence). V lost 3 bases to trimming and J lost 4 bases; unmatched junction nucleotides: 10. The CDR3 runs 15 residues. The CDR3 region has the DNA TGTGCCTGGAGCTACCTTGGCGGGAGGGCGTACGAGCAGTACTTC. This encodes CAWSYLGGRAYEQYF.

The chain links TRBV27 to TRBJ1-6; D unresolved. The CDR3 sequence is 15 residues long. Between the trimmed V and J ends, which lost 2 bases and 7 bases, there was a span of 12 bases. The germline gives CDR1 MNHEY, CDR2 SMNVEV (reference sequence). In DNA form, the CDR3 reads TGTGCCAGCAGTTTAACGACCAGGAGGAATTCACCCCTCCACTTT. It is translated as CASSLTTRRNSPLHF.

Turning to this clone: The same CDR3 is also encoded by other DNA sequences in this sample. The chain links TRBV30 to TRBJ2-7; 8 bases agree with TRBD2. The CDR3 is 14 amino acids. Looked up from germline, CDR1 is GTSNPN and CDR2 is SVGIG (reference sequence). Trimming took 3 bases from V and 3 from J; bases not matched to a gene: 7. This chain's CDR3 is CAWRPGGGLYEQYF. The DNA for the CDR3 is TGTGCCTGGAGGCCGGGGGGGGGCCTCTACGAGCAGTACTTC.

The chain has TRBV20-1 and TRBJ1-1; D remains ambiguous. Trimming left V 3 bases short and J 5 bases short, with 7 bases between. The CDR3 has 11 residues. Germline V gene lookup returns CDR1 DFQATT and CDR2 SNEGSKA (reference sequence). The CDR3: CSARSPTEAFF. The CDR3 coding sequence is TGCAGTGCTAGGTCCCCGACTGAAGCTTTCTTT.

This clone has just a few counts. The chain has TRBV9 and TRBJ2-5; TRBD2 agrees at 15 bases. The CDR3 covers 18 residues. The V gene end was trimmed by 4 bases and the J gene end by 1 base; junction bases not matched to a gene: 8. Germline values: CDR1 SGDLS, CDR2 YYNGEE. CDR3 bases: TGTGCCAGCAGCCCTGGGGGACTAGCGGGAGGAACCCAAGAGACCCAGTACTTC. This gives the protein CASSPGGLAGGTQETQYF.

The V call is TRBV15, the J call TRBJ2-2, with a weak D call TRBD1 (8 bases). Germline V gene lookup returns CDR1 LNHNV and CDR2 YYDKDF (reference sequence). V was pared by 6 bases and J by 5 bases, with 19 bases between. The CDR3 has 16 residues. The DNA for the CDR3 is TGTGCCACCAGGATGGGGGGGGACAGGAGGACCGGGGAGCTGTTTTTT. Translation: CATRMGGDRRTGELFF.

V gene TRBV29-1 combines with J gene TRBJ1-4; TRBD1 agrees at 8 bases. The CDR3 runs to 12 residues. Germline V CDR1 and CDR2: SQVTM, ANQGSEA. Trimming cost V 6 bases and J 5 bases; bases outside gene matches: 2. CDR3 nucleotides: TGCAGCGTCCGGACAGGGAATGAAAAACTGTTTTTT. Its protein product is CSVRTGNEKLFF.

The chain links TRBV15 to TRBJ2-3; 7 bases are a match to TRBD2. The germline CDR1 and CDR2 sequences are LNHNV and YYDKDF (reference sequence). V shed 8 bases, J shed 2 bases, and the junction held 10 bases outside the gene matches. This CDR3 comprises 15 residues. The CDR3, as DNA: TGTGCCACCGGTGCTAGCGGAGGACTCACAGATACGCAGTATTTT. Protein: CATGASGGLTDTQYF.

This chain uses TRBV6-1 with TRBJ1-4, with D unclear. This CDR3 has 14 residues. Germline CDR1 MNHNS, CDR2 SASEGT. With 6 bases removed from V and 7 bases from J, the gap between germline ends came to 15 bases. The CDR3: CASRIDALGEKLFF. CDR3 sequence (DNA): TGTGCCAGCAGGATTGACGCCCTGGGTGAAAAACTGTTTTTT.

The CDR3 spells CASSYRGRNTDTQYF. The DNA of the CDR3 is TGTGCCAGCAGCTACAGGGGTAGGAACACAGATACGCAGTATTTT. V usage is TRBV5-6 and J usage is TRBJ2-3, with 7 bases identical to TRBD1. V lost 3 bases, J lost 2 bases, and 6 bases stayed unmatched. Germline lookup yields CDR1 SGHDT and CDR2 YYEEEE. CDR3 size: 15 residues.